A selection of T cell receptor beta chains follows, all from one sample in a study of shared clonotypes between healthy human individuals. Generated by immunoSEQ multiplex PCR, the TCRdb table keeps only in-frame clones and is missing some. This sample has about 680,000 clones, with roughly 94% found just once. Material: naive CD8+ T cells sorted from blood. These receptors were taken from a man aged 25-45 years in good health. Both conserved end residues are trimmed from each CDR3.

J gene: TRBJ2-7; V gene: TRBV19; CDR3 protein: ASSRLFRDLHYEQY
J gene: TRBJ2-7; V gene: TRBV27; CDR3 protein: ASSFAGGRYEQY
J gene: TRBJ2-1; V gene: TRBV27; CDR3 protein: ASSLSSGDSYNEQF
J gene: TRBJ2-7; V gene: TRBV29-1; CDR3 protein: SAAGVEQY
J gene: TRBJ2-7; V gene: TRBV19; CDR3 protein: ASSMTGGIYEQY
J gene: TRBJ1-4; V gene: TRBV28; CDR3 protein: ASSLHRDRGLSNEKLF
J gene: TRBJ2-7; V gene: TRBV7-9; CDR3 protein: ASTRTESYEQY
J gene: TRBJ1-2; V gene: TRBV19; CDR3 protein: ASSHASRDKVNGYT
J gene: TRBJ2-3; V gene: TRBV7-2; CDR3 protein: ASSLVTGTDTQY
J gene: TRBJ2-7; V gene: TRBV7-9; CDR3 protein: ASSFSRSGSYEQY
J gene: TRBJ2-1; V gene: TRBV20-1; CDR3 protein: SANLIGEQF
J gene: TRBJ2-3; V gene: TRBV7-9; CDR3 protein: ASSYLSGGSDTQY
J gene: TRBJ2-2; V gene: TRBV19; CDR3 protein: ASSPRDRGGAGELF
J gene: TRBJ2-5; V gene: TRBV11-2; CDR3 protein: ASSSRPSRETQY
J gene: TRBJ2-1; V gene: TRBV7-8; CDR3 protein: ASSLQVSGPYNEQF
J gene: TRBJ1-2; V gene: TRBV6-4; CDR3 protein: ASSESPGQLYGYT
J gene: TRBJ1-2; V gene: TRBV4-1; CDR3 protein: ASSQAGTGGGYT
J gene: TRBJ2-2; V gene: TRBV29-1; CDR3 protein: SVEDVPGELF
J gene: TRBJ2-5; V gene: TRBV2; CDR3 protein: ATLDRGREETQY
J gene: TRBJ2-2; V gene: TRBV6-6; CDR3 protein: ASSSLRGELF
J gene: TRBJ1-5; V gene: TRBV5-3; CDR3 protein: ARSAQRRTSNQPQH
J gene: TRBJ2-5; V gene: TRBV25-1; CDR3 protein: ASSVKDIGQETQY
J gene: TRBJ2-2; V gene: TRBV10-2; CDR3 protein: ASRWTENTGELF
J gene: TRBJ2-1; V gene: TRBV4-1; CDR3 protein: ASSHILFNEQF
J gene: TRBJ2-1; V gene: TRBV9; CDR3 protein: ASSLKGVSYNEQF
J gene: TRBJ1-5; V gene: TRBV7-9; CDR3 protein: ASSSGTSGQPQH
J gene: TRBJ2-7; V gene: TRBV7-9; CDR3 protein: ASSLGQGQY
J gene: TRBJ2-2; V gene: TRBV27; CDR3 protein: ASSLRPWTSGANTGELF
J gene: TRBJ2-1; V gene: TRBV27; CDR3 protein: ASSLDGGSYNEQF
J gene: TRBJ2-5; V gene: TRBV19; CDR3 protein: ASSIRGHLMEETQY
J gene: TRBJ2-2; V gene: TRBV28; CDR3 protein: ASLKPGQGSNTGELF
J gene: TRBJ2-7; V gene: TRBV29-1; CDR3 protein: SAMAPGTYEQY